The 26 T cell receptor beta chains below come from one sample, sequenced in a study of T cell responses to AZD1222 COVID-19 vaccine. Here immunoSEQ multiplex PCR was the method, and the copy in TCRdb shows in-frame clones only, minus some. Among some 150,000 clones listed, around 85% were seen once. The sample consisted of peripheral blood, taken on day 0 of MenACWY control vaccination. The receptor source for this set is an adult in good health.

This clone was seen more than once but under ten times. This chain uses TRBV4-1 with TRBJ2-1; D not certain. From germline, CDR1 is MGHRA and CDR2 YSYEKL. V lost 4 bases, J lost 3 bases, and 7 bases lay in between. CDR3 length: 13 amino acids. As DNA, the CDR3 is TGCGCCAGCAGCCTGGGGTTCTACAATGAGCAGTTCTTC. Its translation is CASSLGFYNEQFF.

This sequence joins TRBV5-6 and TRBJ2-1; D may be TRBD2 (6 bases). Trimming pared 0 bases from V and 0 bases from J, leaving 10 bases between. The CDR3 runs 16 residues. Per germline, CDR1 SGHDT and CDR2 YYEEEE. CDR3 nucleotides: TGTGCCAGCAGCTTGGTGGGGGGAAGCTCCTACAATGAGCAGTTCTTC. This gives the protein CASSLVGGSSYNEQFF.

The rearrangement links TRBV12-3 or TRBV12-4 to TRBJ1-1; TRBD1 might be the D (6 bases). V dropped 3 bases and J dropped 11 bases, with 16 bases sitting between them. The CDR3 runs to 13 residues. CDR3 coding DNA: TGTGCCAGCAGTTTGCCGTTATTTCAGGGGGCTTTCTTT. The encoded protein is CASSLPLFQGAFF.

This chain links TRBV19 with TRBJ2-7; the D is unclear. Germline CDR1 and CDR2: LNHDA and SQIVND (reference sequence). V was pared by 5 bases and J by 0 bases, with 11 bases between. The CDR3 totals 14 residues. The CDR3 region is CASSLSMPSYEQYF. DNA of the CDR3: TGTGCCAGTAGTCTTAGTATGCCCTCCTACGAGCAGTACTTC.

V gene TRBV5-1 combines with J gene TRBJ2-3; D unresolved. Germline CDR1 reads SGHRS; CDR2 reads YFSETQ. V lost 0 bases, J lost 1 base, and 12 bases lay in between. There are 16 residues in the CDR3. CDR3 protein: CASSLALTYRTDTQYF. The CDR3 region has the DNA TGCGCCAGCAGCTTGGCCCTGACTTACCGCACAGATACGCAGTATTTT. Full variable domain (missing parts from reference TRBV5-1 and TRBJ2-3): KAGVTQTPRYLIKTRGQQVTLSCSPISGHRSVSWYQQTPGQGLQFLFEYFSETQRNKGNFPGRFSGRQFSNSRSEMNVSTLELGDSALYLCASSLALTYRTDTQYFGPGTRLTVL.

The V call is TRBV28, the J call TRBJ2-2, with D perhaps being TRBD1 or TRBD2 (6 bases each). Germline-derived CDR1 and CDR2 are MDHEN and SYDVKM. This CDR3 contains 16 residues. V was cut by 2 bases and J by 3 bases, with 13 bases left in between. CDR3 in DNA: TGTGCCAGCAGTTTAGACGGGGGCGCCGACACCGGGGAGCTGTTTTTT. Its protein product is CASSLDGGADTGELFF.

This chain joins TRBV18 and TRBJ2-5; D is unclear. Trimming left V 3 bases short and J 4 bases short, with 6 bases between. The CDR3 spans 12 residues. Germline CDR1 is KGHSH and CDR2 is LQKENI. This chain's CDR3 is CASSPRRETQYF. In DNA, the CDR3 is TGTGCCAGCTCACCCCGCCGAGAGACCCAGTACTTC.

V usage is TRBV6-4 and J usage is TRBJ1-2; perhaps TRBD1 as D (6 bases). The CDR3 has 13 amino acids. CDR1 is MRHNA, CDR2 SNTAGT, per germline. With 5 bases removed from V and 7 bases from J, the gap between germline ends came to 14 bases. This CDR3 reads CASSPDRLSGYTF. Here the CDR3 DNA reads TGTGCCAGCAGTCCCGACAGGTTAAGTGGCTACACCTTC.

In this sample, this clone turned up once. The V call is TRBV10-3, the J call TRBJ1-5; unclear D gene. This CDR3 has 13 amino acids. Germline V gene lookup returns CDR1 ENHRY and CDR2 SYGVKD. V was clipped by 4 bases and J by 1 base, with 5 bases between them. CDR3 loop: CAISVSSNQPQHF. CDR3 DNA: TGTGCCATCAGTGTTTCCAGCAATCAGCCCCAGCATTTT.

The CDR3 DNA is TGCGCCAGCAGTGAGCCGGGACAGGGGGCAGGGGAGCTGTTTTTT. Amino acid sequence: CASSEPGQGAGELFF. The chain carries TRBV10-2 and TRBJ2-2; 12 bases map to TRBD1. This CDR3 has 15 residues. CDR1 WSHSY and CDR2 SAAADI come from the germline V gene. The V and J ends lost 2 bases and 8 bases, in that order; junction bases with no gene match: 3.

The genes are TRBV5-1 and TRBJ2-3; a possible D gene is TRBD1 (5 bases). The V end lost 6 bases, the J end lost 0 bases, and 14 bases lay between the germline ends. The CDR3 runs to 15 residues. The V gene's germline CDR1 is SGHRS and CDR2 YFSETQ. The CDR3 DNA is TGCGCCAGCAAGGGGTTCACCCCTAGCACAGATACGCAGTATTTT. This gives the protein CASKGFTPSTDTQYF.

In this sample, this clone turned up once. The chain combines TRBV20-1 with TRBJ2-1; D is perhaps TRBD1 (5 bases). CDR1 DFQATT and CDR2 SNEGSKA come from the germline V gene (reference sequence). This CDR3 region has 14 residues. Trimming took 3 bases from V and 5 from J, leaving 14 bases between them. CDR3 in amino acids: CSASISIGDNEQFF. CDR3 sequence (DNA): TGCAGTGCTAGTATCTCAATAGGGGACAATGAGCAGTTCTTC.

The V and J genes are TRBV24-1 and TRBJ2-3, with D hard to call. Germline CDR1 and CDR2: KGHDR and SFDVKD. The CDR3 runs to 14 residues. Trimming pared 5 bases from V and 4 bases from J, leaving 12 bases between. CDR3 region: CATSVPNRPDTQYF. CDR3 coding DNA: TGTGCCACCAGTGTCCCAAACCGGCCAGATACGCAGTATTTT.

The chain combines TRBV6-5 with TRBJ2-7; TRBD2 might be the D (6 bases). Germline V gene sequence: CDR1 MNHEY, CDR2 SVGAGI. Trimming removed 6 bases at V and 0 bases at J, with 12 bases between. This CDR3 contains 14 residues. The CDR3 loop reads CASRSGVSSYEQYV. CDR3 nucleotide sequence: TGTGCCAGCAGATCGGGGGTGAGCTCCTACGAGCAGTACGTC.

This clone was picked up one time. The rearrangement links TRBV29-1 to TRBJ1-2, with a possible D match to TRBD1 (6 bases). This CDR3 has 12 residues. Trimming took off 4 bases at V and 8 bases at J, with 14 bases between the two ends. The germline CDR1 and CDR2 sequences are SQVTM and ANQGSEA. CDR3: CSVVTGPRGYTF. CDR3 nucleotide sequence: TGCAGCGTTGTAACAGGGCCCAGAGGCTACACCTTC.

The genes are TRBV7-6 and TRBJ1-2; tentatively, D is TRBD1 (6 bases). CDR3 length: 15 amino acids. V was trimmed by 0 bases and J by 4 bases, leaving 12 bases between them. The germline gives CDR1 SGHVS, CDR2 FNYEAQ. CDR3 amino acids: CASSLATGYGYGYTF. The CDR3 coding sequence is TGTGCCAGCAGCTTAGCTACAGGGTATGGCTATGGCTACACCTTC.

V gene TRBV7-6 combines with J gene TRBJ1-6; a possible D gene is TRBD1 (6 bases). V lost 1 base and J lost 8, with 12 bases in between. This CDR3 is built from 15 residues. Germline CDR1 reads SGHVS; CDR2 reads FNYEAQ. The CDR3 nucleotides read TGTGCCAGCAGCTTAGTGGGGGGCGGGGATTCACCCCTCCACTTT. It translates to CASSLVGGGDSPLHF.

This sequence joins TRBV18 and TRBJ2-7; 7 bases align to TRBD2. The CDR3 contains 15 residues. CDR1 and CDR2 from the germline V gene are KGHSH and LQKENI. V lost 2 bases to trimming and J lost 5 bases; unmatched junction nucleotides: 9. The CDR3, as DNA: TGTGCCAGCTCACCATCCCCGGGGGGTTCTAACGAGCAGTACTTC. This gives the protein CASSPSPGGSNEQYF.

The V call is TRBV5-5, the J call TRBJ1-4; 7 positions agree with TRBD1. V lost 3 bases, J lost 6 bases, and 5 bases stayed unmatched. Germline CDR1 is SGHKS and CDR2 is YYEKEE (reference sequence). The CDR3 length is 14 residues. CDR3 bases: TGTGCCAGCAGCTGGGGAGGGGGCTATGAAAAACTGTTTTTT. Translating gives CASSWGGGYEKLFF.

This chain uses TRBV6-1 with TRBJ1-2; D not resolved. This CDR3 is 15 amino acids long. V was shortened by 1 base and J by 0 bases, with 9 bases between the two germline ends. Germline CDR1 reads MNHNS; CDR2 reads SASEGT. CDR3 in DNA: TGTGCCAGCAGTGAAGAACACAGTCCTAACTATGGCTACACCTTC. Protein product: CASSEEHSPNYGYTF.

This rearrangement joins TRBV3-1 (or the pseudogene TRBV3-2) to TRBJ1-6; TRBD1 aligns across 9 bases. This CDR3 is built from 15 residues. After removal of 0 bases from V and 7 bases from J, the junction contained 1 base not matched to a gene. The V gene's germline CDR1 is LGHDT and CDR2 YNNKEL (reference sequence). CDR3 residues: CASSQEDRGNSPLHF. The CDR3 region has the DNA TGTGCCAGCAGCCAAGAAGACAGGGGGAATTCACCCCTCCACTTT.

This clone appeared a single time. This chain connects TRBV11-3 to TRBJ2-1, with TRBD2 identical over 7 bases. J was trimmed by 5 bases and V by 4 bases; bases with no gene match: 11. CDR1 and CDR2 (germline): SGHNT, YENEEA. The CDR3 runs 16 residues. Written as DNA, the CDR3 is TGTGCCAGCAGCTCCTCTTGGGAGGGGAACGACAATGAGCAGTTCTTC. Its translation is CASSSSWEGNDNEQFF. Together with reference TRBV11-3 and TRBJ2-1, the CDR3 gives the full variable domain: EAGVVQSPRYKIIEKKQPVAFWCNPISGHNTLYWYLQNLGQGPELLIRYENEEAVDDSQLPKDRFSAERLKGVDSTLKIQPAELGDSAVYLCASSSSWEGNDNEQFFGPGTRLTVL.

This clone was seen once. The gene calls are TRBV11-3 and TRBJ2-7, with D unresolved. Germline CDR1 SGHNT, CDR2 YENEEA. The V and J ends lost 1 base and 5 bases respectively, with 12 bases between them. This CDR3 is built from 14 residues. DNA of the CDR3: TGTGCCAGCAGCTTAGGGGGTAGGGCTCACGAGCAGTACTTC. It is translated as CASSLGGRAHEQYF.

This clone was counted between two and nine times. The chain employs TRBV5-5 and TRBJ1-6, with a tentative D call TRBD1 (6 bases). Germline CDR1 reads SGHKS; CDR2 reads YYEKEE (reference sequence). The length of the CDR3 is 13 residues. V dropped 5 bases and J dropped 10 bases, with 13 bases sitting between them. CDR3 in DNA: TGTGCCAGCAGTACTGACAGGCGATCACCCCTCCACTTT. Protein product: CASSTDRRSPLHF.

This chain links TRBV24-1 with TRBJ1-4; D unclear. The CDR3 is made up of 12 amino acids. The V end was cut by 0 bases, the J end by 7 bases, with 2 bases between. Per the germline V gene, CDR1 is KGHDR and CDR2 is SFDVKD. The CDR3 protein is CATSDLGEKLFF. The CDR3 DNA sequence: TGTGCCACCAGTGATTTGGGTGAAAAACTGTTTTTT.

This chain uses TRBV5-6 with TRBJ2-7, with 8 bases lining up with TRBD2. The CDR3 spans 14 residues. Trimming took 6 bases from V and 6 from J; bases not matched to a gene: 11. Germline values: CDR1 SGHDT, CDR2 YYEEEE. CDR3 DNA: TGTGCCAGCATGATGCGGGGGGCTGGGGTCGAGCAGTACGTC. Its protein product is CASMMRGAGVEQYV.